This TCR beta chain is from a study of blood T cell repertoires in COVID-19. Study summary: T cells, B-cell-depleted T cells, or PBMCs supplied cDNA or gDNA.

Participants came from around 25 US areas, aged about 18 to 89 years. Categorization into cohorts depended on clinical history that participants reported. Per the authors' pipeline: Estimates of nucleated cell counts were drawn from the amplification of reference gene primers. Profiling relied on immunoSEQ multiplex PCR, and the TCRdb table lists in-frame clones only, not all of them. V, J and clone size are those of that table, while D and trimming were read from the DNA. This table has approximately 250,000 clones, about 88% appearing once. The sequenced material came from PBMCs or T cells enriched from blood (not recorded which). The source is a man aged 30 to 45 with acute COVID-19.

The CDR3 loop reads CASRPDSSYGYTF. CDR3 DNA sequence: TGTGCCAGCAGACCCGACAGTTCCTATGGCTACACCTTC. The chain is built from TRBV6-5 and TRBJ1-2; the D gene is possibly TRBD1 (5 bases). Germline V CDR1 and CDR2: MNHEY, SVGAGI. The CDR3 spans 13 residues. Trimming stripped 6 bases from V and 4 bases from J, with 12 bases between.